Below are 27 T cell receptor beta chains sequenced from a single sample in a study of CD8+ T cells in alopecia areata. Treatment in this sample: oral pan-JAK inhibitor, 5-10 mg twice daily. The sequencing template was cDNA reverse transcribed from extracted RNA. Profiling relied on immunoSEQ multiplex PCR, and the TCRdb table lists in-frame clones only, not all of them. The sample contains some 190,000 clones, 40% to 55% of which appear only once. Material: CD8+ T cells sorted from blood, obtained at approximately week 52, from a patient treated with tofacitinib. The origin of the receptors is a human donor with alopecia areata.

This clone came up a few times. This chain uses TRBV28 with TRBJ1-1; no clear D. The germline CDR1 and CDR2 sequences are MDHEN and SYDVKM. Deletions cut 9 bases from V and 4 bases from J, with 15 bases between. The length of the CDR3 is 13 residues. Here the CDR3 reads CASSRPATTEAFF. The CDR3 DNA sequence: TGTGCCAGTTCTCGGCCGGCGACCACTGAAGCTTTCTTT.

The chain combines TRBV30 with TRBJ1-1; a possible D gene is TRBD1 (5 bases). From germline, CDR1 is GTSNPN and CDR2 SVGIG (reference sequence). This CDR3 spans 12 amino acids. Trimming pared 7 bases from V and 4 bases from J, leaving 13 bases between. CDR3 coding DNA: TGTGCCTCCCTTACAGGCGGCACTGAAGCTTTCTTT. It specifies CASLTGGTEAFF.

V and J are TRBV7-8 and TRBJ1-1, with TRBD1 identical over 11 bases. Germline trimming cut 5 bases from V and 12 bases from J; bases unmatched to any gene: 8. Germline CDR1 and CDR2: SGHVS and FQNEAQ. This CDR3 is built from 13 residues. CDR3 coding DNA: TGTGCCAGCAGCGAAGGACAGGGGGCAACGTCTTTCTTT. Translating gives CASSEGQGATSFF.

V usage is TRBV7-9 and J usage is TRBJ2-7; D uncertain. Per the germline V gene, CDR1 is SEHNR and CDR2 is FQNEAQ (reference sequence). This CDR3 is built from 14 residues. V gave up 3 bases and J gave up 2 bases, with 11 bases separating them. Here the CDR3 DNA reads TGTGCCAGCAGCTTCCCACAGCCAGCCTACGAGCAGTACTTC. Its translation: CASSFPQPAYEQYF.

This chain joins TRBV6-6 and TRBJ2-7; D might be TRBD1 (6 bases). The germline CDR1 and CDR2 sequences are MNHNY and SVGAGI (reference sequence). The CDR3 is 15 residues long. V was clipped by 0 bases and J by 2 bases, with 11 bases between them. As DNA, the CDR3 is TGTGCCAGCAGTTACTCTGGCCCAGGGGCCTACGAGCAGTACTTC. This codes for CASSYSGPGAYEQYF.

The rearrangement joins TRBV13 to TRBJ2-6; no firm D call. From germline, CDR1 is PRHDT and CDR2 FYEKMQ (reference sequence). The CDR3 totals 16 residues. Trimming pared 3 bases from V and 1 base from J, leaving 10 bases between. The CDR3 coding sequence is TGTGCCAGCAGCTTCCTCCCGAATTCTGGGGCCAACGTCCTGACTTTC. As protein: CASSFLPNSGANVLTF.

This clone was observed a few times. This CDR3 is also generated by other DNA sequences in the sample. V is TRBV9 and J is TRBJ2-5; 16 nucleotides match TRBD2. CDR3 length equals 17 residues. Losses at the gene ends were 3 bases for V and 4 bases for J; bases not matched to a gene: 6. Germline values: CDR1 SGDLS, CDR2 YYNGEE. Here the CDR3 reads CASSDGTSGGASETQYF. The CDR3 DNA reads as TGTGCCAGCAGCGATGGGACTAGCGGGGGGGCCTCAGAGACCCAGTACTTC.

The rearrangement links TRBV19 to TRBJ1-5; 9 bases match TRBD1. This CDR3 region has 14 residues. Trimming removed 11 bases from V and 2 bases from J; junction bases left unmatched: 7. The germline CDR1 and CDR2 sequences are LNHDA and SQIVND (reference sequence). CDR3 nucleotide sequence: TGTGCCGGCTCCAGGACAGGGGGCAATCAGCCCCAGCATTTT. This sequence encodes CAGSRTGGNQPQHF.

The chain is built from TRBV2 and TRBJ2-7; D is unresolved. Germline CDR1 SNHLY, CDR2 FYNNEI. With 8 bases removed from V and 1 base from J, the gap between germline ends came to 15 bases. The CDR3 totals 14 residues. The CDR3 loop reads CASDAGLRSYEQYF. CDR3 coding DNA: TGTGCCAGCGACGCCGGTCTCAGATCCTACGAGCAGTACTTC.

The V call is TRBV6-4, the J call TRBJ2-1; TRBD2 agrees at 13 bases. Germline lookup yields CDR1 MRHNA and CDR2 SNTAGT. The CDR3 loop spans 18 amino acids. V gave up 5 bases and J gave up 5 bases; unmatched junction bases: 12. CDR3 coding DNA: TGTGCCAGCAGTTATACCCATCGGACTAGCGGGGGCCACAATGAGCAGTTCTTC. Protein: CASSYTHRTSGGHNEQFF.

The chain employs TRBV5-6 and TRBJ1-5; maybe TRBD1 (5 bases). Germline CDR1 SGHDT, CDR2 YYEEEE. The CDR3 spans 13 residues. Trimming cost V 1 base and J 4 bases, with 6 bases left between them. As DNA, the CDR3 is TGTGCCAGCAGCTTGACAGGAAATCAGCCCCAGCATTTT. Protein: CASSLTGNQPQHF. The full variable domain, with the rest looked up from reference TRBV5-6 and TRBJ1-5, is DAGVTQSPTHLIKTRGQQVTLRCSPKSGHDTVSWYQQALGQGPQFIFQYYEEEERQRGNFPDRFSGHQFPNYSSELNVNALLLGDSALYLCASSLTGNQPQHFGDGTRLSIL.

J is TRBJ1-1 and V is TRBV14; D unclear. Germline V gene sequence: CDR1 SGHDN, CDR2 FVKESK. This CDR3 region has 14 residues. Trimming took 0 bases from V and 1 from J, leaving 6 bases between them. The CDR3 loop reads CASSQDFTNTEAFF. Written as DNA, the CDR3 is TGTGCCAGCAGCCAAGATTTCACGAACACTGAAGCTTTCTTT. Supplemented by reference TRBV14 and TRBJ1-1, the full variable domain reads EAGVTQFPSHSVIEKGQTVTLRCDPISGHDNLYWYRRVMGKEIKFLLHFVKESKQDESGMPNNRFLAERTGGTYSTLKVQPAELEDSGVYFCASSQDFTNTEAFFGQGTRLTVV.

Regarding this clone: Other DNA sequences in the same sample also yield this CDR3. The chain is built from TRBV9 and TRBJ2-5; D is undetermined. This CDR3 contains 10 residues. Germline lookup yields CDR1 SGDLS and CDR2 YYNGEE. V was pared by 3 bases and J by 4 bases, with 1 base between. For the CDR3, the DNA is TGTGCCAGCAGCGGAGAGACCCAGTACTTC. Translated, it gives CASSGETQYF. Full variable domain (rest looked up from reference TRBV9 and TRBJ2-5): DSGVTQTPKHLITATGQRVTLRCSPRSGDLSVYWYQQSLDQGLQFLIQYYNGEERAKGNILERFSAQQFPDLHSELNLSSLELGDSALYFCASSGETQYFGPGTRLLVL.

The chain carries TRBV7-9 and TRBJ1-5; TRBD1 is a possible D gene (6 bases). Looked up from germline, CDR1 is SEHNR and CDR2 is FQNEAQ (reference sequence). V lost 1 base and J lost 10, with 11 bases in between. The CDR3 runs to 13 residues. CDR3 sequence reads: CASSLGVGQPQHF. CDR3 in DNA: TGTGCCAGCAGCTTAGGAGTGGGACAACCCCAGCATTTT.

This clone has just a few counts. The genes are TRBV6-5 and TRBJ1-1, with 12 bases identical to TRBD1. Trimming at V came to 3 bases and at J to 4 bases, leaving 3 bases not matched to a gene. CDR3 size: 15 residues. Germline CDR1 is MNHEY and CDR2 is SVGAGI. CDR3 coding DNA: TGTGCCAGCAGTTATGGGACAGGGGGCTTCACTGAAGCTTTCTTT. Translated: CASSYGTGGFTEAFF.

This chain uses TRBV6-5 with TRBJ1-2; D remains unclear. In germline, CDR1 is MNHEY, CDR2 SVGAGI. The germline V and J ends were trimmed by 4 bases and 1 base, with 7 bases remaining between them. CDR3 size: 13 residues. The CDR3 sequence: CASSSYHNYGYTF. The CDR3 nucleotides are TGTGCCAGCAGTTCCTATCATAACTATGGCTACACCTTC.

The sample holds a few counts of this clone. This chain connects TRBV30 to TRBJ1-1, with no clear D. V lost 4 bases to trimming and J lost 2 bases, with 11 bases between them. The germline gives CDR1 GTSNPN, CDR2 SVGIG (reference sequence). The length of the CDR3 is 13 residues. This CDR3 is CAWTGVGNTEAFF. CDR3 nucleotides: TGTGCCTGGACCGGGGTTGGTAACACTGAAGCTTTCTTT.

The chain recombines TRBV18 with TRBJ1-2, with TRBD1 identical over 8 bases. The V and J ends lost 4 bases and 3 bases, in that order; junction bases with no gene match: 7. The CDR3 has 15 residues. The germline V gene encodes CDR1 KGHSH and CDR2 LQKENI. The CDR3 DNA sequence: TGTGCCAGCTCACGAGACAGGGGCGAATACTATGGCTACACCTTC. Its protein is CASSRDRGEYYGYTF.

Here the CDR3 DNA reads TGCGCCAGCAGCCAAGAGAGGAGTTATAATTCACCCCTCCACTTT. Amino acids: CASSQERSYNSPLHF. V usage is TRBV4-1 and J usage is TRBJ1-6, with unresolved D. Germline CDR1 MGHRA, CDR2 YSYEKL. Trimming cost V 0 bases and J 4 bases, with 7 bases left between them. The CDR3 extends over 15 amino acids.

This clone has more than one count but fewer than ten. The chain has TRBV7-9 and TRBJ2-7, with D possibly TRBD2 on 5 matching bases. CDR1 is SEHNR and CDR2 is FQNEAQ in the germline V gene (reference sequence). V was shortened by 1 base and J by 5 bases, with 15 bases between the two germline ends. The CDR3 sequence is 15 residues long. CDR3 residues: CASSLGATTEDEQYF. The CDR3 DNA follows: TGTGCCAGCAGCTTAGGTGCGACTACGGAAGACGAGCAGTACTTC. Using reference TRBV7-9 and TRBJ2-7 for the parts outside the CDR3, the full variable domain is DTGVSQNPRHKITKRGQNVTFRCDPISEHNRLYWYRQTLGQGPEFLTYFQNEAQLEKSRLLSDRFSAERPKGSFSTLEIQRTEQGDSAMYLCASSLGATTEDEQYFGPGTRLTVT.

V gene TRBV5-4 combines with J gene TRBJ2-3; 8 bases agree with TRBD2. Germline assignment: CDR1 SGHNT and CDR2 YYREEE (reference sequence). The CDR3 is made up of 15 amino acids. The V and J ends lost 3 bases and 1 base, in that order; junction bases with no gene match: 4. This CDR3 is CASSWSSGGTDTQYF. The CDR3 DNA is TGTGCCAGCAGCTGGAGTAGCGGGGGCACAGATACGCAGTATTTT.

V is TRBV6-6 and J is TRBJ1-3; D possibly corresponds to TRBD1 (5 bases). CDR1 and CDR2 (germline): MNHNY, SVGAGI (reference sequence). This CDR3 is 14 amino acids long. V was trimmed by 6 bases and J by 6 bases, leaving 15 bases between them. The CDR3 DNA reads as TGTGCCAGCAGCTCCTATGGACACTTAAACACCATATATTTT. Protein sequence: CASSSYGHLNTIYF.

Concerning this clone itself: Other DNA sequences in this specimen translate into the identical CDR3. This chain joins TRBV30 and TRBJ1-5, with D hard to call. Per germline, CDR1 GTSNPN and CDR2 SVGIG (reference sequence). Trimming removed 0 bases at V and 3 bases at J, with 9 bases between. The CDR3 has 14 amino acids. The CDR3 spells CAWSVGQVNQPQHF. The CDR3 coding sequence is TGTGCCTGGAGTGTTGGTCAGGTCAATCAGCCCCAGCATTTT.

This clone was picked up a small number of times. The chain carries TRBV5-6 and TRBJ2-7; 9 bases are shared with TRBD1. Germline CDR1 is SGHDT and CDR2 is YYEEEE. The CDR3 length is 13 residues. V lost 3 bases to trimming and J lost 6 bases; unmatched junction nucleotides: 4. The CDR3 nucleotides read TGTGCCAGCAGCTCGGGACAGGGCAGCGAGCAGTACTTC. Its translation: CASSSGQGSEQYF.

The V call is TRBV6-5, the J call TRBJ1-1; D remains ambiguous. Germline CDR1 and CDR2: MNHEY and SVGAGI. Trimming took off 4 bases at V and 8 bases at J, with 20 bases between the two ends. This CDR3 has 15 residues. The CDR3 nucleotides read TGTGCCAGCAGTTCACACTTCTCTAATACCCTAGAAGCTTTCTTT. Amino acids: CASSSHFSNTLEAFF.

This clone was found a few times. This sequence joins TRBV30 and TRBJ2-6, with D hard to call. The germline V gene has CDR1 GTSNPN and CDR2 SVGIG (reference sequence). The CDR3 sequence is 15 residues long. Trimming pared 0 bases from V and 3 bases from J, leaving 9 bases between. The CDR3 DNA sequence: TGTGCCTGGAGTGTAGGGCGTCTTGGGGCCAACGTCCTGACTTTC. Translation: CAWSVGRLGANVLTF.

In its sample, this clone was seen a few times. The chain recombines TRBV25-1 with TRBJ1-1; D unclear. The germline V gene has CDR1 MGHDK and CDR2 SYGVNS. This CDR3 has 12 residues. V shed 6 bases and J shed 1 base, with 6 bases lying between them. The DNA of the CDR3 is TGTGCCAGCAGGGTGGAGAACACTGAAGCTTTCTTT. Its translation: CASRVENTEAFF.